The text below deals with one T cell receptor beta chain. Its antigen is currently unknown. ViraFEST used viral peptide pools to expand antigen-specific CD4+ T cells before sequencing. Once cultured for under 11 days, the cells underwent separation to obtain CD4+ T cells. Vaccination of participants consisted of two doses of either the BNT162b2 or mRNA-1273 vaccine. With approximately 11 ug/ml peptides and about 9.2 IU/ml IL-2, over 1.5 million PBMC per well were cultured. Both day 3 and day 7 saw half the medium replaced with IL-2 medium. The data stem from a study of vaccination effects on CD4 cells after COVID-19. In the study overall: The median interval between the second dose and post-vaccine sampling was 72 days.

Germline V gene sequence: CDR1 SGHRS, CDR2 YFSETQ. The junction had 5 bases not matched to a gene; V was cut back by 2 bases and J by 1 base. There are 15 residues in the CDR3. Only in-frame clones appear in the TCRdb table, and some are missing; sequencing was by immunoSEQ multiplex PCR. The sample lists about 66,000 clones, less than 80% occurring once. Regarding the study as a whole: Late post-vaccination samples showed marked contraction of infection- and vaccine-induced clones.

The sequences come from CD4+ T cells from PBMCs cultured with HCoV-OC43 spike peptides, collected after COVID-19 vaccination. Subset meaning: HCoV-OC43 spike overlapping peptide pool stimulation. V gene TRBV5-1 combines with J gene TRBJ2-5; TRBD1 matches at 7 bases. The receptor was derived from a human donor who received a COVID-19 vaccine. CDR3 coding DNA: TGCGCCAGCAGCTTAAGGGACAGATTCCAAGAGACCCAGTACTTC. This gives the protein CASSLRDRFQETQYF.